This TCR beta chain was sequenced during a study of blood T cell repertoires in COVID-19. Study summary: Samples of COVID-19 (acute and convalescent) were obtained from the United States, Italy and Spain. Nucleic acid was either cDNA or gDNA, and it came from T cells, B-cell-depleted T cells, or PBMCs.

Data came from immunoSEQ multiplex PCR; TCRdb stores just in-frame clones and leaves some out. The repertoire holds about 74,000 clones, under 85% seen once, with more than 20% in the top ten. This TCR was sampled from a man aged 65-85 years with acute or convalescent COVID-19. The sequenced sample consisted of peripheral blood.

In DNA, the CDR3 is TGTGCCAGCAGTCCACCGGGGACTAGCTTGAATGAGCAGTTCTTC. Translating it yields CASSPPGTSLNEQFF. The chain combines TRBV7-2 with TRBJ2-1; 9 bases agree with TRBD2. The germline gives CDR1 SGHTA, CDR2 FQGNSA. After removal of 6 bases from V and 7 bases from J, the junction contained 10 bases not matched to a gene. This CDR3 comprises 15 residues.